This section outlines one T cell receptor beta chain sequence together with its context. In the study's own analysis: Counts of nucleated cells, estimated from reference gene primer amplification, were obtained. The method was immunoSEQ multiplex PCR; TCRdb's version includes in-frame clones alone and lacks a portion of them. V, J and clone size derive from that table, while D and trimming were established from the DNA sequence. The sample yields around 330,000 clones, more than 75% seen once. This sample was taken from a study of blood T cell repertoires in COVID-19. Study-wide background: The origin of the acute and convalescent COVID-19 samples was the United States, Italy and Spain. PBMCs, B-cell-depleted T cells, or T cells provided the cDNA or gDNA that made up the material.

The CDR3 totals 18 residues. The V end lost 2 bases, the J end lost 1 base, and 22 bases lay between the germline ends. Germline assignment: CDR1 SGHNT and CDR2 YYREEE (reference sequence). Sequencing was carried out using peripheral blood. This chain links TRBV5-4 with TRBJ2-7, with a weak D call TRBD1 (6 bases). The clonotype originates from a woman between 50 and 59 years old with active or convalescent COVID-19. CDR3 sequence (DNA): TGTGCCAGCAGCTTCCAGGGGTCCACCCGAACCTCATCCTACGAGCAGTACTTC. The encoded protein is CASSFQGSTRTSSYEQYF. Drawing the rest from reference TRBV5-4 and TRBJ2-7, the complete variable domain is ETGVTQSPTHLIKTRGQQVTLRCSSQSGHNTVSWYQQALGQGPQFIFQYYREEENGRGNFPPRFSGLQFPNYSSELNVNALELDDSALYLCASSFQGSTRTSSYEQYFGPGTRLTVT.